The next 24 T cell receptor beta chains were all read from a single sample in a study of vaccination effects on CD4 cells after COVID-19. Libraries were prepared by immunoSEQ multiplex PCR; TCRdb keeps only in-frame clonotypes and omits some of them. Of around 75,000 clones in the sample, over 60% were seen once. These receptors' targets are unknown. With the ViraFEST assay, the study expanded antigen-specific CD4+ T cells using viral peptide pools, then sequenced them. CD4+ T cell isolation took place after more than eight days of culture. According to PCR results, the person was infected with SARS-CoV-2 between March and December 2020. Sequenced here: CD4+ T cells from PBMCs cultured with HIV peptides, sampled before COVID-19 vaccination. Subset denoted: HIV-1 Nef peptide pool negative control/reference culture. The receptor set was obtained from a human donor who had a prior SARS-CoV-2 infection.

The rearrangement links TRBV3-1 (or the pseudogene TRBV3-2) to TRBJ1-6; D not certain. V shed 4 bases and J shed 7 bases, with 17 bases lying between them. CDR3 length: 16 amino acids. Looked up from germline, CDR1 is LGHDT and CDR2 is YNNKEL (reference sequence). CDR3 sequence reads: CASSPRGGRHNSPLHF. CDR3 DNA: TGTGCCAGCAGCCCCCGAGGCGGCCGCCACAATTCACCCCTCCACTTT.

The V and J genes are TRBV30 and TRBJ2-2; D tentatively reads TRBD1 or TRBD2 (5 bases each). CDR1 is GTSNPN and CDR2 is SVGIG in the germline V gene (reference sequence). The CDR3 contains 14 residues. Trimming removed 2 bases from V and 4 bases from J, with 11 bases in between. The CDR3, as DNA: TGTGCCTGGAGTACAGGACTCACCACCGGGGAGCTGTTTTTT. It codes for CAWSTGLTTGELFF.

This clone showed up just a few times. This rearrangement joins TRBV9 to TRBJ2-3, with D unclear. This CDR3 is built from 14 residues. The germline CDR1 and CDR2 sequences are SGDLS and YYNGEE. The germline V and J ends were trimmed by 2 bases and 1 base, with 8 bases remaining between them. In DNA, the CDR3 is TGTGCCAGCAGCGTTAGGTTTGGCACAGATACGCAGTATTTT. Its protein is CASSVRFGTDTQYF.

The chain joins TRBV7-2 to TRBJ1-2, with TRBD1 matching over 9 bases. CDR3 size: 14 residues. With 3 bases clipped from V and 5 bases from J, the junction kept 4 bases outside the gene matches. The germline CDR1 and CDR2 sequences are SGHTA and FQGNSA. CDR3 sequence (DNA): TGTGCCAGCAGCTTTACAGGGGGCGTTTATGGCTACACCTTC. This gives the protein CASSFTGGVYGYTF.

V gene TRBV3-1 (or the pseudogene TRBV3-2) combines with J gene TRBJ1-5; 7 bases fit TRBD1. Unmatched junction bases numbered 5, after V lost 2 bases and J lost 7 bases. Germline CDR1 reads LGHDT; CDR2 reads YNNKEL (reference sequence). The CDR3 is 14 residues long. The CDR3 spells CASSQQSGGQPQHF. The CDR3 nucleotides are TGTGCCAGCAGCCAACAATCAGGGGGGCAGCCCCAGCATTTT.

The V gene is TRBV2, the J gene TRBJ2-3, with TRBD2 matching 15 bases. The germline gives CDR1 SNHLY, CDR2 FYNNEI. J gave up 6 bases and V 4 bases, and 2 bases lay outside the gene matches. The CDR3 contains 15 residues. This CDR3 is CASSGTSGRGDTQYF. The CDR3 nucleotides read TGTGCCAGCAGTGGGACTAGCGGGAGGGGCGATACGCAGTATTTT.

J is TRBJ2-3 and V is TRBV7-9; 8 nucleotides agree with TRBD2. Germline CDR1 SEHNR, CDR2 FQNEAQ (reference sequence). The V segment lost 4 bases and the J segment 6 bases; nucleotides outside the gene matches: 9. The CDR3 sequence is 15 residues long. CDR3 coding DNA: TGTGCCAGCAGCTCAATGACTAGCGTGGCGGATACGCAGTATTTT. Residues: CASSSMTSVADTQYF.

V is TRBV30 and J is TRBJ2-2, with 11 bases matching TRBD2. The V gene's germline CDR1 is GTSNPN and CDR2 SVGIG (reference sequence). The CDR3 has 19 residues. The junction had 13 bases not matched to a gene; V was cut back by 4 bases and J by 0 bases. CDR3 region: CAWIFVEASGGPNTGELFF. CDR3 bases: TGTGCCTGGATATTTGTGGAGGCTAGCGGGGGGCCGAACACCGGGGAGCTGTTTTTT.

J is TRBJ1-4 and V is TRBV28; a weak D match, TRBD1 (6 bases). Germline-derived CDR1 and CDR2 are MDHEN and SYDVKM. With 8 bases removed from V and 8 bases from J, the gap between germline ends came to 15 bases. This CDR3 has 13 amino acids. The CDR3 loop is CASLSGAGEKLFF. The CDR3 nucleotides read TGTGCCAGCCTTTCAGGGGCGGGAGAAAAACTGTTTTTT. Full variable domain (missing parts from reference TRBV28 and TRBJ1-4): DVKVTQSSRYLVKRTGEKVFLECVQDMDHENMFWYRQDPGLGLRLIYFSYDVKMKEKGDIPEGYSVSREKKERFSLILESASTNQTSMYLCASLSGAGEKLFFGSGTQLSVL.

The rearrangement links TRBV11-3 to TRBJ2-5, with 10 bases aligning to TRBD2. The CDR3 covers 18 residues. CDR1 is SGHNT and CDR2 is YENEEA in the germline V gene. Losses at the gene ends were 0 bases for V and 5 bases for J; bases not matched to a gene: 12. CDR3 residues: CASSLDEWLAGVVETQYF. For the CDR3, the DNA is TGTGCCAGCAGCTTAGATGAATGGCTAGCGGGAGTAGTGGAGACCCAGTACTTC.

The chain uses TRBV10-3 and TRBJ2-3; TRBD2 agrees at 10 bases. Germline values: CDR1 ENHRY, CDR2 SYGVKD. This CDR3 is built from 15 residues. V was pared by 7 bases and J by 4 bases, with 8 bases of the junction left unmatched. The CDR3 region has the DNA TGTGCCATCAAGCAAAGAGCGGGGGGGCCAGATACGCAGTATTTT. Translating it yields CAIKQRAGGPDTQYF.

The chain combines TRBV4-3 with TRBJ2-1; no clear D. This CDR3 is 17 amino acids long. The V and J ends lost 0 bases and 1 base respectively, with 13 bases between them. Germline CDR1 is LGHNA and CDR2 is YSLEER. CDR3 amino acids: CASSQDVVRKSYNEQFF. CDR3 in DNA: TGCGCCAGCAGCCAAGATGTGGTCCGGAAATCCTACAATGAGCAGTTCTTC.

This clone has a handful of counts. The V call is TRBV5-4, the J call TRBJ2-1; D may be TRBD2 (7 bases). CDR1 is SGHNT, CDR2 YYREEE, per germline (reference sequence). V was shortened by 4 bases and J by 8 bases, with 13 bases between the two germline ends. CDR3 length: 13 amino acids. The CDR3 spells CASSKGGADEQFF. The DNA for the CDR3 is TGTGCCAGCAGCAAAGGGGGGGCTGATGAGCAGTTCTTC.

The chain joins TRBV19 to TRBJ2-1, with D maybe TRBD1 (5 bases). V was shortened by 1 base and J by 3 bases, with 7 bases between the two germline ends. Germline V gives CDR1 LNHDA, CDR2 SQIVND (reference sequence). The CDR3 runs to 14 residues. This CDR3 reads CASSIGGFYNEQFF. CDR3 sequence (DNA): TGTGCCAGTAGTATAGGGGGCTTCTACAATGAGCAGTTCTTC.

The chain combines TRBV4-2 with TRBJ1-2; D might be TRBD1 (5 bases). V was shortened by 0 bases and J by 4 bases, with 12 bases between the two germline ends. This CDR3 spans 15 amino acids. CDR1 is LGHNA, CDR2 YNFKEQ, per germline. CDR3 amino acids: CASSQDPGTPYGYTF. For the CDR3, the DNA is TGTGCCAGCAGCCAAGATCCCGGGACTCCCTATGGCTACACCTTC.

The rearrangement joins TRBV11-2 to TRBJ1-2; 7 nucleotides match TRBD1. The CDR3 runs to 14 residues. From germline, CDR1 is SGHAT and CDR2 FQNNGV. With 6 bases clipped from V and 0 bases from J, the junction kept 4 bases outside the gene matches. The chain's CDR3 is CASRATGANYGYTF. The DNA for the CDR3 is TGTGCCAGCAGGGCTACAGGGGCTAACTATGGCTACACCTTC.

The table lists this clone with a few counts. The chain uses TRBV11-2 and TRBJ1-2; possible D gene TRBD1, 6 bases. Germline CDR1 is SGHAT and CDR2 is FQNNGV. Deletions cut 4 bases from V and 6 bases from J, with 18 bases between. This CDR3 is 15 amino acids long. The CDR3, as DNA: TGTGCCAGCAGCTCGTATCGGAGGGGGATGAATGGCTACACCTTC. Protein sequence: CASSSYRRGMNGYTF.

The chain is built from TRBV5-1 and TRBJ2-7, with 9 nucleotides matching TRBD2. Germline loops: CDR1 SGHRS, CDR2 YFSETQ. Losses at the gene ends were 6 bases for V and 2 bases for J; bases not matched to a gene: 6. The CDR3 length is 14 residues. The CDR3 is CASNLRGGAYEQYF. DNA of the CDR3: TGCGCCAGCAACCTTCGCGGGGGGGCCTACGAGCAGTACTTC.

In its sample, this clone was seen once. The V call is TRBV6-6, the J call TRBJ1-1; 9 bases fit TRBD1. The V gene's germline CDR1 is MNHNY and CDR2 SVGAGI (reference sequence). Unmatched junction bases numbered 5, after V lost 2 bases and J lost 4 bases. The CDR3 consists of 15 residues. This chain's CDR3 is CASSYDGTGSTEAFF. CDR3 coding DNA: TGTGCCAGCAGTTACGACGGGACAGGGAGCACTGAAGCTTTCTTT.

CDR3 sequence: CASSRGHPQAQYF. CDR3 nucleotides: TGTGCCAGCTCACGTGGACACCCCCAGGCCCAGTACTTC. The chain joins TRBV18 to TRBJ2-5; tentatively, D is TRBD1 (5 bases). The CDR3 totals 13 residues. Germline V gene sequence: CDR1 KGHSH, CDR2 LQKENI. Trimming removed 4 bases at V and 9 bases at J, with 15 bases between.

A few counts support this clone. CDR3 nucleotide sequence: TGTGCCTGGAGTAAGGGGGCCGCCGATGGCTACACCTTC. Its translation: CAWSKGAADGYTF. The chain couples TRBV30 to TRBJ1-2; 7 nucleotides agree with TRBD1. Germline CDR1 is GTSNPN and CDR2 is SVGIG (reference sequence). The CDR3 is 13 amino acids. Trimming removed 2 bases from V and 6 bases from J; junction bases left unmatched: 6.

This sequence joins TRBV2 and TRBJ1-2; no definite D call. The CDR3 runs to 14 residues. The V end was cut by 6 bases, the J end by 2 bases, with 13 bases between. CDR1 and CDR2 from the germline V gene are SNHLY and FYNNEI. CDR3 sequence (DNA): TGTGCCAGCAGCGTGTATCGGGAAAACTATGGCTACACCTTC. Its translation is CASSVYRENYGYTF. The full variable domain, its missing parts supplied by reference TRBV2 and TRBJ1-2, is EPEVTQTPSHQVTQMGQEVILRCVPISNHLYFYWYRQILGQKVEFLVSFYNNEISEKSEIFDDQFSVERPDGSNFTLKIRSTKLEDSAMYFCASSVYRENYGYTFGSGTRLTVV.

V is TRBV10-3 and J is TRBJ2-1; D not resolved. This CDR3 has 17 residues. Trimming shortened V by 2 bases and J by 5 bases, and 19 bases separated the two germline ends. Germline V lookup: CDR1 ENHRY, CDR2 SYGVKD. The CDR3 is CAISERQGFSYNNEQFF. The CDR3 nucleotides are TGTGCCATCAGTGAGCGACAAGGGTTTTCTTATAACAATGAGCAGTTCTTC.

The rearrangement links TRBV11-3 to TRBJ1-6, with 10 nucleotides matching TRBD1. This CDR3 is built from 16 residues. V was pared by 0 bases and J by 10 bases, with 6 bases of the junction left unmatched. Germline V gene data show CDR1 as SGHNT and CDR2 as YENEEA. CDR3 region: CASSLDHGTGASPLHF. Here the CDR3 DNA reads TGTGCCAGCAGCTTAGATCATGGGACAGGGGCATCACCCCTCCACTTT.